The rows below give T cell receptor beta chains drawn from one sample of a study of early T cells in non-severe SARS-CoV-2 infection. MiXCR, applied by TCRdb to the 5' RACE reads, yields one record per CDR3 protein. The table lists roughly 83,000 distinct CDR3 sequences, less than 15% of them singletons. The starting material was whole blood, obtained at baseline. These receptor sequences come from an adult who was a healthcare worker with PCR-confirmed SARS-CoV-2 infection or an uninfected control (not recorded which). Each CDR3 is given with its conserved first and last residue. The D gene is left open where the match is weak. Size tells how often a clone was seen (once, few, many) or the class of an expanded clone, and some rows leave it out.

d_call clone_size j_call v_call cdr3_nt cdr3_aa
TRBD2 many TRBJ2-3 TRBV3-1 TGTGCCAGCAGCCTCGTGAGGACTAGCGGCGGACGACACACAGATACGCAGTATTTT CASSLVRTSGGRHTDTQYF
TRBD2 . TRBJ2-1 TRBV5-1 TGCGCCAGCAGCTTGCCCCCTAGCGGACCTGGGGATGAGCAGTTCTTC CASSLPPSGPGDEQFF
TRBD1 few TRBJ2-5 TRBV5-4 TGTGCCAGCAGCTCGACAGGGTACCAAGAGACCCAGTACTTC CASSSTGYQETQYF
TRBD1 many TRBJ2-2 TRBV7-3 TGTGCCAGCAGCGTCACTGGGGACAGGCGACGGGCGAACACCGGGGAGCTGTTTTTT CASSVTGDRRRANTGELFF
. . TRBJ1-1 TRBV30 TGTGCCTGTGGGGCGTCCCTACTGAACACTGAAGCTTTCTTT CACGASLLNTEAFF
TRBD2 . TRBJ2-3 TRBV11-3 TGTGCCAGCAGCTTAGGGGCTAGCGGGGCTACAGATACGCAGTATTTT CASSLGASGATDTQYF
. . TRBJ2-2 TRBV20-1 TGCAGTGCTGGTGATACGGGACTTGCCGGAGGGGAGCTGTTTTTT CSAGDTGLAGGELFF
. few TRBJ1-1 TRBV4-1 TGCGCCAGCAGCCAAGATGCTGGGAACACTGAAGCTTTCTTT CASSQDAGNTEAFF
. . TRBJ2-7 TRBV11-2 TGTGCCAGCAGCCCTACAGGGTACGGGGCCTACGAGCAGTACTTC CASSPTGYGAYEQYF
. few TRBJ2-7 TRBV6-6 TGTGCCAGCAGGAAGGGGGACAATTACTACGAGCAGTACTTC CASRKGDNYYEQYF
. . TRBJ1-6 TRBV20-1 TGCAGTGCTAGAGAATGGTCAGCCAATTCACCCCTCCACTTT CSAREWSANSPLHF
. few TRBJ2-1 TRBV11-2 TGTGCCAGCAGCACTAGCCTCCATGAGCAGTTCTTC CASSTSLHEQFF
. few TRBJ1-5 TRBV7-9 TGTGCCAGCAGCCGCATTGGGAGCAATCAGCCCCAGCATTTT CASSRIGSNQPQHF
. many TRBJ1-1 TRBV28 TGTGCCAGCAGACCACCGGGGGTAGGGACTGAAGCTTTCTTT CASRPPGVGTEAFF
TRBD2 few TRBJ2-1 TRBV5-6 TGTGCCAGCAGCTACACTAGCGGGAGTTACAATGAGCAGTTCTTC CASSYTSGSYNEQFF
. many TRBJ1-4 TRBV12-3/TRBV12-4 TGTGCCAGCACTAGCAAGGTTCCGCCTTGGGAAAAACTGTTTTTT CASTSKVPPWEKLFF
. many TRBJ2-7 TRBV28 TGTGCCAGCAGCCCCCCGGGCAGCTCCTACGAGCAGTACTTC CASSPPGSSYEQYF
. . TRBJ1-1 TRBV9 TGTGCCAGCAGCCTAATTGGAGGCCATGCTTTCTTT CASSLIGGHAFF
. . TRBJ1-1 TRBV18 TGTGCCAGCTCACCAAGGCCCGGGGCCACTGAAGCTTTCTTT CASSPRPGATEAFF
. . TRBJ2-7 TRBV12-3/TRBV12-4 TGTGCCAGCAGTTTAAGCCTAGCAAGCTCCTACGAGCAGTACTTC CASSLSLASSYEQYF
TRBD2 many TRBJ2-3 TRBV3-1 TGTGCCAGCAGCCAAGATCGGTGGCGGGGGGGCCGGACAGATACGCAGTATTTT CASSQDRWRGGRTDTQYF
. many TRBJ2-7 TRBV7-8 TGTGCCAGCAGCCTCCTGGCCCTTGGGTACGAGCAGTACTTC CASSLLALGYEQYF
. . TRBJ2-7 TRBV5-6 TGTGCCAGCAGCATCTCCTACGAGCAGTACTTC CASSISYEQYF
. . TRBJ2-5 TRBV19 TGTGCCAGTAGTATCGGGAGCGTCACCCAGGAGACCCAGTACTTC CASSIGSVTQETQYF
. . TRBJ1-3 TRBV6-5 TGTGCCAGCAGTACAGGGTTCGCTGGAAACACCATATATTTT CASSTGFAGNTIYF
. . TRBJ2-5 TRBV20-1 TGCAGTGCCCAACCCGGGGGCGGGCGGGAGACCCAGTACTTC CSAQPGGGRETQYF
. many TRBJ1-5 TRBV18 TGTGCCAGCTCACCAGGATTAAATCAGCCCCAGCATTTT CASSPGLNQPQHF
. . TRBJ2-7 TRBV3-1 TGTGCCAGCAGCCTACAGGAGTACGAGCAGTACTTC CASSLQEYEQYF
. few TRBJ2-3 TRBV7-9 TGTGCCAGCAGCCCGACGGCATCGGATACGCAGTATTTT CASSPTASDTQYF